The entry below describes one T cell receptor (beta chain). This sample was taken from a study of blood T cells in healthy people across ages. V lost 2 bases, J lost 1 base, and 6 bases stayed unmatched. The CDR3 runs 17 residues. CDR1 and CDR2 from the germline V gene are LNHNV and YYDKDF (reference sequence). The authors ran a second PCR of 7 to 11 cycles using a sample-barcoded 5' primer and a J-beta primer mix. TCRdb reprocessed the 5' RACE reads via MiXCR and lists one record per CDR3 protein. The data show around 1,000,000 distinct CDR3 sequences, with around 27% seen just once and approximately 0.79% held by the top ten. The same sample was also used in a study of T cells of mothers and their children.

The specimen sequenced was blood. V is TRBV15 and J is TRBJ1-2, with 11 bases fitting TRBD1. The receptor comes from a girl aged 2 to 10 in good health. The CDR3 region has the DNA TGTGCCACCAGCAGAAGACGGACAGGGGGCGATAACTATGGCTACACCTTC. This codes for CATSRRRTGGDNYGYTF.